The 12 T cell receptor beta chains given below trace back to one sample, sequenced in a study of molecular identifiers for immune sequencing clone quantification. TCRdb re-called the PCR reads with MiXCR, one entry per CDR3 protein. Of more than 450,000 distinct CDR3 sequences listed, roughly a fifth are singletons. Sequenced input: naive CD8+ T cells from blood, with Jurkat cell RNA spiked in. The subset denotes: FACS-sorted CD8+CD4-CCR7+CD45RA+ naive T cells. These receptors were collected from a human donor in good health. Some libraries in this study had Jurkat cell RNA spiked in.

The CDR3 reads CATSRDPGTGPAYEQYF. In DNA form, the CDR3 reads TGTGCCACCAGCAGAGATCCCGGGACAGGCCCTGCCTACGAGCAGTACTTC. V and J are TRBV15 and TRBJ2-7; 8 bases align to TRBD1. J gave up 2 bases and V 0 bases, and 9 bases lay outside the gene matches. This CDR3 spans 17 amino acids. Looked up from germline, CDR1 is LNHNV and CDR2 is YYDKDF (reference sequence).

The chain uses TRBV27 and TRBJ2-7; D is possibly TRBD2 (5 bases). The V and J ends lost 0 bases and 3 bases respectively, with 15 bases between them. Germline values: CDR1 MNHEY, CDR2 SMNVEV (reference sequence). There are 16 residues in the CDR3. The CDR3 nucleotides are TGTGCCAGCAGTTTATCCGGGAACCCCTCGGGCTACGAGCAGTACTTC. Amino acid sequence: CASSLSGNPSGYEQYF.

This clonotype appeared many times. The V and J genes are TRBV7-3 and TRBJ2-1; D is unresolved. V was shortened by 2 bases and J by 2 bases, with 4 bases between the two germline ends. Germline CDR1 and CDR2: SGHTA and FQGTGA. The CDR3 spans 13 residues. The CDR3 DNA follows: TGTGCCAGCAGCTTAGACACCTACAATGAGCAGTTCTTC. Translated, it gives CASSLDTYNEQFF.

In its sample, this clonotype was seen once. The germline gene is not matched at one end of the junction; a read error may be the cause. The J gene is TRBJ1-1, the V gene TRBV5-1; 9 nucleotides align to TRBD1. The CDR3 spans 15 residues. Germline V gene sequence: CDR1 SGHRS, CDR2 YFSETQ. The CDR3 reads CPSSSGQGLNTEAFF. The CDR3 region has the DNA TGCCCCAGCAGCTCCGGACAGGGGCTGAACACTGAAGCTTTCTTT.

There are a few counts of this clonotype. The rearrangement links TRBV20-1 to TRBJ2-3; perhaps TRBD2 as D (6 bases). Between the trimmed V and J ends, which lost 0 bases and 3 bases, there was a span of 16 bases. This CDR3 is built from 16 residues. Germline CDR1 reads DFQATT; CDR2 reads SNEGSKA (reference sequence). The CDR3 nucleotides are TGCAGTGCTAGAGATCCCGGGGGATCGGCTACAGATACGCAGTATTTT. Translating gives CSARDPGGSATDTQYF.

The rearrangement uses TRBV20-1 and TRBJ2-1; the D gene is possibly TRBD1 (6 bases). Germline V CDR1 and CDR2: DFQATT, SNEGSKA (reference sequence). The CDR3 is 15 amino acids. The ends were cut back, 2 bases at V and 6 bases at J, with 17 bases in the middle. CDR3 region: CSARRSTGPLNEQFF. The CDR3 region has the DNA TGCAGTGCTAGAAGGTCCACAGGGCCCCTCAATGAGCAGTTCTTC.

The chain uses TRBV12-3 or TRBV12-4 and TRBJ2-1; tentative D call: TRBD1 (6 bases). Trimming pared 6 bases from V and 0 bases from J, leaving 12 bases between. This CDR3 contains 15 residues. The CDR3 DNA sequence: TGTGCCAGCAGAAGGGACACGAGCTCCTACAATGAGCAGTTCTTC. It encodes CASRRDTSSYNEQFF.

In regard to this clonotype: Germline is not matched at one junction end, which may reflect a read error. The chain combines TRBV14 with TRBJ2-1; 7 bases agree with TRBD2. Germline V gene lookup returns CDR1 SGHDN and CDR2 FVKESK. The CDR3 consists of 13 residues. The CDR3 loop is CASSHLASGERFF. CDR3 sequence (DNA): TGTGCCAGCAGCCATTTAGCTAGCGGTGAGCGGTTCTTC. Combining the CDR3 with reference TRBV14 and TRBJ2-1 gives the whole variable domain EAGVTQFPSHSVIEKGQTVTLRCDPISGHDNLYWYRRVMGKEIKFLLHFVKESKQDESGMPNNRFLAERTGGTYSTLKVQPAELEDSGVYFCASSHLASGERFFGPGTRLTVL.

In this sample, this clonotype turned up many times. The V call is TRBV12-3 or TRBV12-4, the J call TRBJ2-3; tentatively, D is TRBD2 (5 bases). This CDR3 region has 14 residues. V was pared by 8 bases and J by 2 bases, with 14 bases between. In DNA form, the CDR3 reads TGTGCCAGCGGGTACGGCGGGTTCACAGATACGCAGTATTTT. Protein sequence: CASGYGGFTDTQYF.

This clonotype came up many times. The rearrangement links TRBV6-2 or TRBV6-3 to TRBJ1-1; no clear D gene. This CDR3 is built from 12 residues. CDR1 MNHEY and CDR2 SVGEGT come from the germline V gene. V was pared by 7 bases and J by 1 base, with 7 bases between. CDR3 sequence: CASTLGNTEAFF. As DNA, the CDR3 is TGTGCCAGCACGCTCGGGAACACTGAAGCTTTCTTT.

This chain uses TRBV9 with TRBJ2-3; no clear D. With 4 bases removed from V and 0 bases from J, the gap between germline ends came to 12 bases. This CDR3 has 15 residues. The germline V gene has CDR1 SGDLS and CDR2 YYNGEE. CDR3 in DNA: TGTGCCAGCAGCCCGACTTTGTCTAGCACAGATACGCAGTATTTT. Translation: CASSPTLSSTDTQYF.

This clonotype was seen ten or more times. The V and J genes are TRBV7-9 and TRBJ2-6, with TRBD1 matching 7 bases. J lost 5 bases, V lost 5 bases, and 9 bases had no gene match. Germline V gene lookup returns CDR1 SEHNR and CDR2 FQNEAQ (reference sequence). This CDR3 contains 16 residues. CDR3 residues: CASSPIQGLWANVLTF. CDR3 bases: TGTGCCAGCAGCCCTATACAGGGGCTCTGGGCCAACGTCCTGACTTTC. Combining the CDR3 with reference TRBV7-9 and TRBJ2-6 gives the whole variable domain DTGVSQNPRHKITKRGQNVTFRCDPISEHNRLYWYRQTLGQGPEFLTYFQNEAQLEKSRLLSDRFSAERPKGSFSTLEIQRTEQGDSAMYLCASSPIQGLWANVLTFGAGSRLTVL.